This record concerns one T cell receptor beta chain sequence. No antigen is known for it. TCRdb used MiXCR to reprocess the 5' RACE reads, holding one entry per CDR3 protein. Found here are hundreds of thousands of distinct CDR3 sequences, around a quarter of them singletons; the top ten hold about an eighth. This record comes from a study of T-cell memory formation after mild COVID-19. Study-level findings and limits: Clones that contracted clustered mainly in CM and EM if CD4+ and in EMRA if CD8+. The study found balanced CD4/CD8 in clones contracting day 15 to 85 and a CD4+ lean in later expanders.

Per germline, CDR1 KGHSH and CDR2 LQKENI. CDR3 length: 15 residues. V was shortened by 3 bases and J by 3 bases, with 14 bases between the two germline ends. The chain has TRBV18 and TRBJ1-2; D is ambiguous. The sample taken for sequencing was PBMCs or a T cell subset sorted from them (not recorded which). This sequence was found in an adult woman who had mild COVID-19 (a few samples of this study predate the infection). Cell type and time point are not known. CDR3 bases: TGTGCCAGCTCACCGAGTAAGAGTGGGTACTATGGCTACACCTTC. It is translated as CASSPSKSGYYGYTF.